This paragraph covers one TCR beta chain sequence. The source of the sample is a study of cytomegalovirus exposure and HLA in healthy donors. With V trimmed by 1 base and J by 4 bases, 6 bases remained unmatched. Germline-derived CDR1 and CDR2 are MDHEN and SYDVKM. This CDR3 comprises 16 residues. Primers included in the PCR were 60 Vbeta and 13 Jbeta primers. As originally analysed: About 10 million shared chains were among around 78 million unique TCR beta chains counted in a later analysis. Clones were read by immunoSEQ multiplex PCR, and TCRdb kept only the in-frame ones, dropping some. V and J calls and clone size come straight from that table; D and trimming were deduced from the DNA. The sample shows more than 100,000 clones, 76% of them seen only once.

V usage is TRBV28 and J usage is TRBJ1-5; TRBD1 agrees at 8 bases. This TCR was sampled from a young woman in good health and CMV-seropositive. Sequenced: PBMCs. The CDR3 is CASSLLTGGRNQPQHF. The CDR3 DNA reads TGTGCCAGCAGTTTATTAACAGGGGGACGGAATCAGCCCCAGCATTTT. The full variable domain, in which reference TRBV28 and TRBJ1-5 provide the parts outside the CDR3, is DVKVTQSSRYLVKRTGEKVFLECVQDMDHENMFWYRQDPGLGLRLIYFSYDVKMKEKGDIPEGYSVSREKKERFSLILESASTNQTSMYLCASSLLTGGRNQPQHFGDGTRLSIL.